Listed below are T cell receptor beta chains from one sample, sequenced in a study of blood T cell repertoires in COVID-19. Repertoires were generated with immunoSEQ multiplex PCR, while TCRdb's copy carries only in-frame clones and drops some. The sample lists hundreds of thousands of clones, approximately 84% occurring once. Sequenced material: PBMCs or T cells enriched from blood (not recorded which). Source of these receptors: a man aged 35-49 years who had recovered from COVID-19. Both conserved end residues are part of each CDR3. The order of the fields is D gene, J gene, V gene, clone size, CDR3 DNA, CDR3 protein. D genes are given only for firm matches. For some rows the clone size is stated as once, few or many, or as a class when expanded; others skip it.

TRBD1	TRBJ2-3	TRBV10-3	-	TGTGCCATCAGTGACCTGACCGGGACAGGGAACACAGATACGCAGTATTTT	CAISDLTGTGNTDTQYF
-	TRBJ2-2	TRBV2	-	TGTGCCAGCAGGGGCGGGGTCACCGGGGAGCTGTTTTTT	CASRGGVTGELFF
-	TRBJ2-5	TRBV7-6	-	TGTGCCAGCAGCTTAGCCCAGGGGAGTGAAGGGACCCAGTACTTC	CASSLAQGSEGTQYF
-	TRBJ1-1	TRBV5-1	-	TGCGCCAGCAGCCCCCTGGACGGGGGATACACTGAAGCTTTCTTT	CASSPLDGGYTEAFF
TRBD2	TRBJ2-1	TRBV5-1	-	TGCGCCAGCAGCTTGGCGACTAGCGGGGGCAATGAGCAGTTCTTC	CASSLATSGGNEQFF
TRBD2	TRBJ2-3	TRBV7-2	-	TGTGCCAGCAGCCCGGGACTAGCGGGAGAGACGCAGTATTTT	CASSPGLAGETQYF
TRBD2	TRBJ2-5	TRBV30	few	TGTGCCTGGGATAGCGGGAGCCAGGAAGAGACCCAGTACTTC	CAWDSGSQEETQYF
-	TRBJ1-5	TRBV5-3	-	TGTGCCAGAAGCGAGAGCATCAGGGAAATCAAAGACAATCAGCCCCAGCATTTT	CARSESIREIKDNQPQHF
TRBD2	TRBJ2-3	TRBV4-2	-	TGTGCCAGCAGCCAAGGGTTCGGGGGGACAGATACGCAGTATTTT	CASSQGFGGTDTQYF
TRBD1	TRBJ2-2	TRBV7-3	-	TGTGCCAGCAGCTTACCTCAGGGGGACACCGGGGAGCTGTTTTTT	CASSLPQGDTGELFF
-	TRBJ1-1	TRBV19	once	TGTGCCAGTAACGAGGGGGGGATGAACACTGAAGCTTTCTTT	CASNEGGMNTEAFF
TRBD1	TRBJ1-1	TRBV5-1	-	TGCGCCAGCAGCAGGGGATCCGACAGGGTCTTCAACACTGAAGCTTTCTTT	CASSRGSDRVFNTEAFF
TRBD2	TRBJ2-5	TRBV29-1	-	TGCAGCGTTGTGGGGGGGGGCCAAGAGACCCAGTACTTC	CSVVGGGQETQYF
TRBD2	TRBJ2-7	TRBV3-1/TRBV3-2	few	TGTGCCAGCAGTCTTACCGGGACTAGCGCCTCCTACGAGCAGTACTTC	CASSLTGTSASYEQYF
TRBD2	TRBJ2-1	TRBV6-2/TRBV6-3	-	TGTGCCAGCAGTTCTAGCGGGGGGGCCTACAATGAGCAGTTCTTC	CASSSSGGAYNEQFF
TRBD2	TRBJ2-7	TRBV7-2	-	TGTGCCAGCAGCTTAATGTCACTAGCGGGAATCTACGAGCAGTACTTC	CASSLMSLAGIYEQYF
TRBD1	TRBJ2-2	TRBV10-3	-	TGTGCCATCAGTGAGTCTGGGACAGGGGAAACCGGGGAGCTGTTTTTT	CAISESGTGETGELFF
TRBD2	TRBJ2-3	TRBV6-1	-	TGTGCCAGCAGTGAAATAGCGGGGGGGGATTTCACAGATACGCAGTATTTT	CASSEIAGGDFTDTQYF
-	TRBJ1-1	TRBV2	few	TGTGCCAGCAGTGAGGACATGAACACTGAAGCTTTCTTT	CASSEDMNTEAFF
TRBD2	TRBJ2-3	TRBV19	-	TGTGCCAGTAGTATTACAGGAACTAGCGGGGGCACAGATACGCAGTATTTT	CASSITGTSGGTDTQYF